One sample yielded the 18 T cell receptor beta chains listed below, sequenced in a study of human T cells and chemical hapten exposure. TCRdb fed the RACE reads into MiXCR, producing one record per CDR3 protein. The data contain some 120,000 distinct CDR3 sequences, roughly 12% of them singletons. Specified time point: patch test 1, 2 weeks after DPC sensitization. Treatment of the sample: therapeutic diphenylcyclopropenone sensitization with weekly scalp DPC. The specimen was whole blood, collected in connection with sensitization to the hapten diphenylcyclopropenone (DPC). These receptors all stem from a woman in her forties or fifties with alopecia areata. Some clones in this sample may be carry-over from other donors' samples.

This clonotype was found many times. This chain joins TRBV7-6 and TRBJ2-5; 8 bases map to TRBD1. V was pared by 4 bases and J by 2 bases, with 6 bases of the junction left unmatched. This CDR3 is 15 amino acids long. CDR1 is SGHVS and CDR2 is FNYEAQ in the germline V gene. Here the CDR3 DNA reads TGTGCCAGCAGCTCTGGGACAGGTCCTCAAGAGACCCAGTACTTC. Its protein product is CASSSGTGPQETQYF.

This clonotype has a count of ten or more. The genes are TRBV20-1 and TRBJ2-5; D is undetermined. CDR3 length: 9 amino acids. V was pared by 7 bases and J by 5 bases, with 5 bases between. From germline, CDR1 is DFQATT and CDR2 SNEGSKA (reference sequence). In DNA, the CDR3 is TGCAGTGTACGGGAGACCCAGTACTTC. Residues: CSVRETQYF.

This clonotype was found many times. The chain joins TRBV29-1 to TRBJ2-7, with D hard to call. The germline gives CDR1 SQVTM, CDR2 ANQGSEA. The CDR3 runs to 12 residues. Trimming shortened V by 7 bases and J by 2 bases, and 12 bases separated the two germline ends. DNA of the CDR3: TGCAGCGCGGGTAGCCCACCCTACGAGCAGTACTTC. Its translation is CSAGSPPYEQYF.

The CDR3 here is CASSYSGPTGGAETEAFF. The CDR3, as DNA: TGTGCCAGCAGTTACTCGGGTCCGACAGGGGGCGCGGAAACTGAAGCTTTCTTT. The chain recombines TRBV6-5 with TRBJ1-1; TRBD1 aligns across 10 bases. The CDR3 contains 18 residues. Trimming cost V 0 bases and J 5 bases; bases outside gene matches: 12. Looked up from germline, CDR1 is MNHEY and CDR2 is SVGAGI.

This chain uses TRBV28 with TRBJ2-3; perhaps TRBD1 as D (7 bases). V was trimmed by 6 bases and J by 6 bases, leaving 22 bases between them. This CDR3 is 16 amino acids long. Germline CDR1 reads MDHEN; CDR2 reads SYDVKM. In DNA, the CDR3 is TGTGCCAGCAGCCCCGGCGGGACAGTAGCATCGGATACGCAGTATTTT. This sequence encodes CASSPGGTVASDTQYF.

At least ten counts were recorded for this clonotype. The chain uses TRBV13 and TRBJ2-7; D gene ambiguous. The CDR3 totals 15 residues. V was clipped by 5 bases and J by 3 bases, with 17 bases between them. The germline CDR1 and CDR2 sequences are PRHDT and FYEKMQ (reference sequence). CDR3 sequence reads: CASSTRSHPIYEQYF. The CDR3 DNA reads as TGTGCCAGCAGCACTCGATCACACCCCATCTACGAGCAGTACTTC. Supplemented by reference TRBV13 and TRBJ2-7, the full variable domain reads AAGVIQSPRHLIKEKRETATLKCYPIPRHDTVYWYQQGPGQDPQFLISFYEKMQSDKGSIPDRFSAQQFSDYHSELNMSSLELGDSALYFCASSTRSHPIYEQYFGPGTRLTVT.

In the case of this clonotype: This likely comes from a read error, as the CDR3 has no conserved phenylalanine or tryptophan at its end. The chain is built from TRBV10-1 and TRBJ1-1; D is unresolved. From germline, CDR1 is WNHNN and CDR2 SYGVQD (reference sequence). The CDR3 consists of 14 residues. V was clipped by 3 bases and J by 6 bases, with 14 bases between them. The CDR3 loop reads CASSEVHAGAEAFL. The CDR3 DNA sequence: TGCGCCAGCAGTGAAGTCCATGCAGGCGCTGAAGCTTTCTTA.

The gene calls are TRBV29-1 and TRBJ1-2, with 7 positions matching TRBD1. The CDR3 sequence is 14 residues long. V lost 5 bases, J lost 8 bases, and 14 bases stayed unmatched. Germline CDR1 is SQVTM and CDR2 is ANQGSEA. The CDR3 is CSVTGATGARGYTF. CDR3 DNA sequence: TGCAGCGTTACCGGGGCAACAGGGGCACGCGGCTACACCTTC.

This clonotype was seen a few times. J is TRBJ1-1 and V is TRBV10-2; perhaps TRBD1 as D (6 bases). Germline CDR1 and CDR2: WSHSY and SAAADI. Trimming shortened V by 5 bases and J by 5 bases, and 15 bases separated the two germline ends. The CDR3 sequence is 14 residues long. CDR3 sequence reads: CASSQQGKGTEAFF. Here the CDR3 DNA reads TGCGCCAGCAGTCAACAGGGCAAGGGAACTGAAGCTTTCTTT.

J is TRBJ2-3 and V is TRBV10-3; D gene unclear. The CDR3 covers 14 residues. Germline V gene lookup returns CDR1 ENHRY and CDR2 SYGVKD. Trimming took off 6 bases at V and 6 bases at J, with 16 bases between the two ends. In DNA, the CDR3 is TGTGCCATCAGCCATAGTACCTGGACGGATACGCAGTATTTT. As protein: CAISHSTWTDTQYF.

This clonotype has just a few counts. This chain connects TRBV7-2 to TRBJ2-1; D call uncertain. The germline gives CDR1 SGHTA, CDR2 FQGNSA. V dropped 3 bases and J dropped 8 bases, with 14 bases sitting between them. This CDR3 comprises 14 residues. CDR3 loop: CASSFHVASDEQFF. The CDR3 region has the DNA TGTGCCAGCAGCTTCCATGTCGCCAGCGATGAGCAGTTCTTC.

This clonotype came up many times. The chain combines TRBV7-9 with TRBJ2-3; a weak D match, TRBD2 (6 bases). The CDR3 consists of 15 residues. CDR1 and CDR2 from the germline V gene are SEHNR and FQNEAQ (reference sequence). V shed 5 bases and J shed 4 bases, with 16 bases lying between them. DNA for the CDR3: TGTGCCAGCAGCCACCCGGGGGTGTTGCCAGATACGCAGTATTTT. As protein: CASSHPGVLPDTQYF.

For the CDR3, the DNA is TGCGCCAGCAGCCAGGAGGGCACCGGGTTTAACACCGGGGAGCTGTTTTTT. Amino acid sequence: CASSQEGTGFNTGELFF. The V call is TRBV4-1, the J call TRBJ2-2; tentative D call: TRBD2 (6 bases). This CDR3 region has 17 residues. The germline V gene encodes CDR1 MGHRA and CDR2 YSYEKL. V gave up 3 bases and J gave up 2 bases, with 16 bases separating them.

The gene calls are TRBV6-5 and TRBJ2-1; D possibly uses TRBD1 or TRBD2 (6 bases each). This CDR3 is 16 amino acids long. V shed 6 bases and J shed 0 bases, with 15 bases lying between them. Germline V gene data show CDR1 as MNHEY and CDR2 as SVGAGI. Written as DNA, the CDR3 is TGTGCCAGCAGGTCCACCGGGGGCCGCTCCTACAATGAGCAGTTCTTC. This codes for CASRSTGGRSYNEQFF.

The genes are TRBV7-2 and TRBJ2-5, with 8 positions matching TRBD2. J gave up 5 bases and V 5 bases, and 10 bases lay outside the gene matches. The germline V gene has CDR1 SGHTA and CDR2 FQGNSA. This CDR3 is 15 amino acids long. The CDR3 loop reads CASSPPAGGAETQYF. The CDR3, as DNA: TGTGCCAGCAGCCCCCCGGCGGGGGGCGCGGAGACCCAGTACTTC. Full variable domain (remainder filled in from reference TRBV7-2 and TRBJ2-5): GAGVSQSPSNKVTEKGKDVELRCDPISGHTALYWYRQSLGQGLEFLIYFQGNSAPDKSGLPSDRFSAERTGGSVSTLTIQRTQQEDSAVYLCASSPPAGGAETQYFGPGTRLLVL.

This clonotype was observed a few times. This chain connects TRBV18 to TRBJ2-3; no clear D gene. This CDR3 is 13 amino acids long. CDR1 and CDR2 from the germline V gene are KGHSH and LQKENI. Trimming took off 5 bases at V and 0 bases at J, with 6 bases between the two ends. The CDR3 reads CASSVRSTDTQYF. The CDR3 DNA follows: TGTGCCAGCTCAGTTCGTAGCACAGATACGCAGTATTTT.

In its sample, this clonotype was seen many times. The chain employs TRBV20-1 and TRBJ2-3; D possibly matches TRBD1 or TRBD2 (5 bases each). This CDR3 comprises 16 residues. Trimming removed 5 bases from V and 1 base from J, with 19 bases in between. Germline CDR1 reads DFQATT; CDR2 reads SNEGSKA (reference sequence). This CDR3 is CSAFINNGARTDTQYF. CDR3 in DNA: TGCAGTGCTTTTATAAACAACGGGGCCCGCACAGATACGCAGTATTTT.

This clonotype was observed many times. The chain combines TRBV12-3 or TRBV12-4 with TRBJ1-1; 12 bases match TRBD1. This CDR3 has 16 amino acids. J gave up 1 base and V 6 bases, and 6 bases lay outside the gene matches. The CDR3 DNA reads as TGTGCCAGCAGGGGGACAGGGGGCGTGGGGAACACTGAAGCTTTCTTT. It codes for CASRGTGGVGNTEAFF.